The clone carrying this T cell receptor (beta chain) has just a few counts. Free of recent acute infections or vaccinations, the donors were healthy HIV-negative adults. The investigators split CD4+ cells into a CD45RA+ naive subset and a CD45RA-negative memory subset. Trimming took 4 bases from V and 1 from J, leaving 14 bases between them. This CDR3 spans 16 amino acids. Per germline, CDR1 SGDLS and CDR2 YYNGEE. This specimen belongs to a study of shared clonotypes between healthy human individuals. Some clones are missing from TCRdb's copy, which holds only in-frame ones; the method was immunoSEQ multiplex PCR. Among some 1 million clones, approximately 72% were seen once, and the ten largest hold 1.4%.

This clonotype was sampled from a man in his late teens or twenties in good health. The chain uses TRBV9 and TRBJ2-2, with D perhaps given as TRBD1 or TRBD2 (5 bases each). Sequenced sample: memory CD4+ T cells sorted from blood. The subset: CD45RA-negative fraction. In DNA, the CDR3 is TGTGCCAGCAGCCTAGTCTCGGGACGGAACACCGGGGAGCTGTTTTTT. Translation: CASSLVSGRNTGELFF. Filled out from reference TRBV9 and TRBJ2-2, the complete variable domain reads DSGVTQTPKHLITATGQRVTLRCSPRSGDLSVYWYQQSLDQGLQFLIQYYNGEERAKGNILERFSAQQFPDLHSELNLSSLELGDSALYFCASSLVSGRNTGELFFGEGSRLTVL.